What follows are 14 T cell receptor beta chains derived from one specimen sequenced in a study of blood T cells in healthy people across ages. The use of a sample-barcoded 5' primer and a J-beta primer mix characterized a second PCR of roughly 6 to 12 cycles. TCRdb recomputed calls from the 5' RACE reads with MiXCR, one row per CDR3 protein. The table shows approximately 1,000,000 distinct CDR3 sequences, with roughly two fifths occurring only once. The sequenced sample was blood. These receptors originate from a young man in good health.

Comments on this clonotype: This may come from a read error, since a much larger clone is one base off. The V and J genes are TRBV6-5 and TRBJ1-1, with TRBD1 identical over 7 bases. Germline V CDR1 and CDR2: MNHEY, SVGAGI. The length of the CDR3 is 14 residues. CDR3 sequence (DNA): TGTGCCGGCAGACCAGACAGGGTGAACACTGAAGCTTTCTTT. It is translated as CAGRPDRVNTEAFF.

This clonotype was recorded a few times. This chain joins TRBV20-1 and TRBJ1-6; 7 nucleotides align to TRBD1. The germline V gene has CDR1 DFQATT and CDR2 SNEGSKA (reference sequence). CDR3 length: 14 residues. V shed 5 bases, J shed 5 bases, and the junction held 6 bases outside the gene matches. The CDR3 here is CSAGRGQDNSPLHF. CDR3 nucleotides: TGCAGTGCTGGCCGAGGACAGGATAATTCACCCCTCCACTTT.

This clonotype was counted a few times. CDR3 sequence reads: CASSLVGDMNTEAFF. The CDR3 DNA reads TGTGCCAGCAGCTTAGTGGGGGACATGAACACTGAAGCTTTCTTT. The chain employs TRBV7-2 and TRBJ1-1; tentative D call: TRBD1 (6 bases). Germline values: CDR1 SGHTA, CDR2 FQGNSA. V shed 1 base and J shed 0 bases, with 9 bases lying between them. The CDR3 length is 15 residues.

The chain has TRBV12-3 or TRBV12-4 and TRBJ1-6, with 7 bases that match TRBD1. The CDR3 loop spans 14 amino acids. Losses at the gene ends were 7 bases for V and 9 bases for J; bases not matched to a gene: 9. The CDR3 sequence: CASTLDRTGSPLHF. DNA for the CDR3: TGTGCCAGCACCTTGGACAGGACGGGTTCACCCCTCCACTTT.

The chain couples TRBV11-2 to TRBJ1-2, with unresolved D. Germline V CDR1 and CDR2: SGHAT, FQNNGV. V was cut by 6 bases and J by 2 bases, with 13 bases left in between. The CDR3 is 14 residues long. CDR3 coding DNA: TGTGCCAGCAGTACAAACAGCGCAAACTATGGCTACACCTTC. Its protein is CASSTNSANYGYTF.

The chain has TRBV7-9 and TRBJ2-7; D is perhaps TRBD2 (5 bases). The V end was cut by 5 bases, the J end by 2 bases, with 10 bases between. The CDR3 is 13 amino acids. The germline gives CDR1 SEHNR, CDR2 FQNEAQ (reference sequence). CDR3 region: CASSRTAAYEQYF. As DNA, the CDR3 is TGTGCCAGCAGCCGTACAGCGGCCTACGAGCAGTACTTC.

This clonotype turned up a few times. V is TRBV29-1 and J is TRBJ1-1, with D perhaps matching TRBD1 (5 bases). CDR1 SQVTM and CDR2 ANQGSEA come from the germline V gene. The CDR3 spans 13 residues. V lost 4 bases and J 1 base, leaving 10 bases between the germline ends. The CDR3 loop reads CSVAGRANTEAFF. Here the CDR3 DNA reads TGCAGCGTTGCGGGGCGTGCGAACACTGAAGCTTTCTTT.

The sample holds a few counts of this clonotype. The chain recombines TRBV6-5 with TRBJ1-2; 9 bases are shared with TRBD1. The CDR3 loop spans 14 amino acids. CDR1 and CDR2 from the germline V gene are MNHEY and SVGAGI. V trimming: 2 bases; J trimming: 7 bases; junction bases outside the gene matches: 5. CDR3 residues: CASSYRDRVGGYTF. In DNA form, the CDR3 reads TGTGCCAGCAGTTACCGGGACAGGGTCGGTGGCTACACCTTC.

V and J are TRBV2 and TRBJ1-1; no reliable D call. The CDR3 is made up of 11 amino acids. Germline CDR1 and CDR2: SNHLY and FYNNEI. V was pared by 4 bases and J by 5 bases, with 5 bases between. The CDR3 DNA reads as TGTGCCAGCAGTGTTTATACTGAAGCTTTCTTT. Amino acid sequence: CASSVYTEAFF.

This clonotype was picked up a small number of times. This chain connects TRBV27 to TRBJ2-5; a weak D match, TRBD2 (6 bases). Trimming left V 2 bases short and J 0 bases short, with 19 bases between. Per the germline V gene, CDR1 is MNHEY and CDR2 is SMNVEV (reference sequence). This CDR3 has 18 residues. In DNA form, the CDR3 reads TGTGCCAGCAGTTTAACGTTCTTGGGCAGGGAGGACCAAGAGACCCAGTACTTC. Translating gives CASSLTFLGREDQETQYF.

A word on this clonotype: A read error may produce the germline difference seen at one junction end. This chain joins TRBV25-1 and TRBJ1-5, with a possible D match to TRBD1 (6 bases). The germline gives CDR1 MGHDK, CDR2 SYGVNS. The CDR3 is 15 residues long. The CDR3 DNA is TGTGCCAGCGGTGAAGCGGGGGGCCGCGGTCAGCCCCAGCATTTT. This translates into CASGEAGGRGQPQHF.

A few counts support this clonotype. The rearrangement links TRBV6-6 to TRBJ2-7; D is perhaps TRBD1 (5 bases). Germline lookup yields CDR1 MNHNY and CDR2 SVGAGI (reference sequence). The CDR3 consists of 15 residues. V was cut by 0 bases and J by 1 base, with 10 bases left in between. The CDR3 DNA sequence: TGTGCCAGCAGTTACTCCCCAGGGATGTCCTACGAGCAGTACTTC. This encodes CASSYSPGMSYEQYF.

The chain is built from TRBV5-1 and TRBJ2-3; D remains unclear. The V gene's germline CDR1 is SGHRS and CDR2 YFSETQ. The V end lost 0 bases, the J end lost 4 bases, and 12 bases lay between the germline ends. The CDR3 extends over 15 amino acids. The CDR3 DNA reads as TGCGCCAGCAGCTTGGAAGGCCAATCATCAGATACGCAGTATTTT. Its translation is CASSLEGQSSDTQYF.

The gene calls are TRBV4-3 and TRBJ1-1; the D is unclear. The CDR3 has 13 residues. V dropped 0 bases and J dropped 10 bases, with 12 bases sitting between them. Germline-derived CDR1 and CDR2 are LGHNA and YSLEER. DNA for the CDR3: TGCGCCAGCAGCCAAGATCGAGTGATAGGAGCTTTCTTT. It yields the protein CASSQDRVIGAFF.